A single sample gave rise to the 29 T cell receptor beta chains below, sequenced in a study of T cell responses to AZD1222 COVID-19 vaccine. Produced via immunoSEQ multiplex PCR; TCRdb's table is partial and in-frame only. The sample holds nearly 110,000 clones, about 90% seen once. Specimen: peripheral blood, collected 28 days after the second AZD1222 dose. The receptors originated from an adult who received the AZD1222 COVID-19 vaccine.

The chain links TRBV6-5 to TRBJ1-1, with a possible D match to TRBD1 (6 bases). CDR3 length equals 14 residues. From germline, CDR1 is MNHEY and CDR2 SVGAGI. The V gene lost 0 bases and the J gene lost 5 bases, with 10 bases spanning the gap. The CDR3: CASSYSGGRTEAFF. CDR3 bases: TGTGCCAGCAGTTACTCTGGGGGGCGGACTGAAGCTTTCTTT.

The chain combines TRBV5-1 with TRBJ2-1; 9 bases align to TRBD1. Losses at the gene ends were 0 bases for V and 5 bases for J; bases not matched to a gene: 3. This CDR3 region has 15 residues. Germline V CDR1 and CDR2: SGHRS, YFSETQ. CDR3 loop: CASSLGDRDNNEQFF. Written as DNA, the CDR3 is TGCGCCAGCAGCTTGGGGGACAGGGACAACAATGAGCAGTTCTTC. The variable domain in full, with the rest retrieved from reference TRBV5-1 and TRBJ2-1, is KAGVTQTPRYLIKTRGQQVTLSCSPISGHRSVSWYQQTPGQGLQFLFEYFSETQRNKGNFPGRFSGRQFSNSRSEMNVSTLELGDSALYLCASSLGDRDNNEQFFGPGTRLTVL.

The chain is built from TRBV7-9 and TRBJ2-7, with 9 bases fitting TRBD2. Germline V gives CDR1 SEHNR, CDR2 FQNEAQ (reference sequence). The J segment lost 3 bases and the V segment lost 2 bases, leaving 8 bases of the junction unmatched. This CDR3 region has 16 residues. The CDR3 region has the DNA TGTGCCAGCAGCTTAACTAGCGGGCCCGTCTTCTACGAGCAGTACTTC. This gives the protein CASSLTSGPVFYEQYF.

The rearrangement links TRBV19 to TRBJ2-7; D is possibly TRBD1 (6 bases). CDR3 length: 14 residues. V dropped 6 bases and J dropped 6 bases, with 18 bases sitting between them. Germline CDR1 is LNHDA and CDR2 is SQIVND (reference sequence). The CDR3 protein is CASSLTGSGIEQYF. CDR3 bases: TGTGCCAGTAGCCTTACAGGGTCCGGGATCGAGCAGTACTTC. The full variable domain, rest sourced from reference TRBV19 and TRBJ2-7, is DGGITQSPKYLFRKEGQNVTLSCEQNLNHDAMYWYRQDPGQGLRLIYYSQIVNDFQKGDIAEGYSVSREKKESFPLTVTSAQKNPTAFYLCASSLTGSGIEQYFGPGTRLTVT.

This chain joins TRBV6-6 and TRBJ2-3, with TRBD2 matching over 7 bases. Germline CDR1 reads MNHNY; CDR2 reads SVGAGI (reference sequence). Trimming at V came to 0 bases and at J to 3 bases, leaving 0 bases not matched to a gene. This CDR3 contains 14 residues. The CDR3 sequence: CASSYSGRTDTQYF. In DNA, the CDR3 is TGTGCCAGCAGTTACTCCGGGAGGACAGATACGCAGTATTTT.

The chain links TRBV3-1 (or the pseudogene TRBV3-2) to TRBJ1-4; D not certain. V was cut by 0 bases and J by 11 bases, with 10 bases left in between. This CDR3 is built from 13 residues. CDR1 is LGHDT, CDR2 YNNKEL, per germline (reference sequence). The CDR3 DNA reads TGTGCCAGCAGCCAAGATACTGTAGGGAAACTGTTTTTT. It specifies CASSQDTVGKLFF.

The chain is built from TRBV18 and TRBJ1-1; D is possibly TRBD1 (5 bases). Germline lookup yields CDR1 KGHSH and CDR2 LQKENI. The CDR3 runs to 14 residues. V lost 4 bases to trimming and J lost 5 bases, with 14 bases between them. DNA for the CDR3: TGTGCCAGCTCACTACAGGCCCCGGGGACTGAAGCTTTCTTT. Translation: CASSLQAPGTEAFF.

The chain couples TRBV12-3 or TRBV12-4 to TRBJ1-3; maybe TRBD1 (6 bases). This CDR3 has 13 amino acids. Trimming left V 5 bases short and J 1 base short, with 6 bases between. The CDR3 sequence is CASSGQSGNTIYF. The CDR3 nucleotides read TGTGCCAGCAGTGGACAGTCTGGAAACACCATATATTTT.

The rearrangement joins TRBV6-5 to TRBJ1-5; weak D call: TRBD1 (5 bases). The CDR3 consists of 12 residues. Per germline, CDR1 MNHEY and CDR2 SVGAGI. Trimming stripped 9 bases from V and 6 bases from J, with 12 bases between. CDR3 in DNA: TGTGCCAGTGCATCGGGGGGTCAGCCCCAGCATTTT. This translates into CASASGGQPQHF.

The CDR3 DNA reads TGTGCCGGCCGGGGGACACCGAACACTGAAGCTTTCTTT. Its protein product is CAGRGTPNTEAFF. The chain links TRBV2 to TRBJ1-1; tentative D call: TRBD1 (6 bases). V was cut by 11 bases and J by 1 base, with 14 bases left in between. The germline CDR1 and CDR2 sequences are SNHLY and FYNNEI. This CDR3 is built from 13 residues. Based on the CDR3 plus reference TRBV2 and TRBJ1-1, the full variable domain is EPEVTQTPSHQVTQMGQEVILRCVPISNHLYFYWYRQILGQKVEFLVSFYNNEISEKSEIFDDQFSVERPDGSNFTLKIRSTKLEDSAMYFCAGRGTPNTEAFFGQGTRLTVV.

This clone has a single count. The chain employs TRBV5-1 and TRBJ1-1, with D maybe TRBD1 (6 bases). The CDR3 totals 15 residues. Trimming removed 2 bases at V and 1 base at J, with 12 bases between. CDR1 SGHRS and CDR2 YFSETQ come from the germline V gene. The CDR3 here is CASSFPDRPNTEAFF. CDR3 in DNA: TGCGCCAGCAGCTTCCCAGACAGGCCGAACACTGAAGCTTTCTTT.

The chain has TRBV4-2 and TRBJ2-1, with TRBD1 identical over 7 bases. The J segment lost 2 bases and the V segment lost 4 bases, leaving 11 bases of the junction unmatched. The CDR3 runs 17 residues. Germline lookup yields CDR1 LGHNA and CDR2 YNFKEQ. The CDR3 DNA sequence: TGTGCCAGCAGCCTCAGAAAGGGTAGGGGGCCCTACAATGAGCAGTTCTTC. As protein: CASSLRKGRGPYNEQFF.

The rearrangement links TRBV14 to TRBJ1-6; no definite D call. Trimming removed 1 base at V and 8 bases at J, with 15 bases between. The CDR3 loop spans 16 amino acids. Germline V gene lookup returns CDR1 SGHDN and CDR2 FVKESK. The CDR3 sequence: CASSQVRSGRDSPLHF. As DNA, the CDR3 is TGTGCCAGCAGCCAAGTCCGGAGTGGTAGGGATTCACCCCTCCACTTT.

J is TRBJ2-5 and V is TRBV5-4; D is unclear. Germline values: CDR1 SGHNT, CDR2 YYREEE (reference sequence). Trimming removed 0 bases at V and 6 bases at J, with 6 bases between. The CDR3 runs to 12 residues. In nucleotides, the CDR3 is TGTGCCAGCAGCTTGGAGAGGCAGACCCAGTACTTC. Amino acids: CASSLERQTQYF.

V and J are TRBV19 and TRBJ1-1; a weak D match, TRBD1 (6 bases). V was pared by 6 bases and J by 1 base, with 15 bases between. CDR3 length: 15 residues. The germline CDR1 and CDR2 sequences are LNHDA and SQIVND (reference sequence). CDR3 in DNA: TGTGCCAGTAGCAACAGGGCAGAAAAGAACACTGAAGCTTTCTTT. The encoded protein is CASSNRAEKNTEAFF.

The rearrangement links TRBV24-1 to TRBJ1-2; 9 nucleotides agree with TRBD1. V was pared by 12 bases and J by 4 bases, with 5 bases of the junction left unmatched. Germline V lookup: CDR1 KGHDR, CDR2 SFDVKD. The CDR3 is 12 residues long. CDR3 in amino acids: CAAGQGPYGYTF. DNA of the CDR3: TGTGCCGCAGGACAGGGGCCCTATGGCTACACCTTC.

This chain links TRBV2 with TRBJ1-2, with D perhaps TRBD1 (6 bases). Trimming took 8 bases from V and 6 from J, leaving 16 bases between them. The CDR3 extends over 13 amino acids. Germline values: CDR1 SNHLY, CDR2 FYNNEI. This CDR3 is CASVGQGRNGYTF. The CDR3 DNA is TGTGCCAGCGTTGGGCAGGGGAGGAATGGCTACACCTTC.

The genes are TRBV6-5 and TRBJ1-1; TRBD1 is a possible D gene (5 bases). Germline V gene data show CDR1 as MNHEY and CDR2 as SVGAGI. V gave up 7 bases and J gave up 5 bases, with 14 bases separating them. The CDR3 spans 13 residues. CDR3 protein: CASKEGSKTEAFF. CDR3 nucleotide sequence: TGTGCCAGCAAGGAGGGGAGTAAGACTGAAGCTTTCTTT.

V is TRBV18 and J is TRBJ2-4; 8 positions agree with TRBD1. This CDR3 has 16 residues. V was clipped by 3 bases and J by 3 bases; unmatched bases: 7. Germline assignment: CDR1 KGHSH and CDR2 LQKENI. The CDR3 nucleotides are TGTGCCAGCTCACCGAGTGACAGGGGTGGCAAAAACATTCAGTACTTC. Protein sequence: CASSPSDRGGKNIQYF.

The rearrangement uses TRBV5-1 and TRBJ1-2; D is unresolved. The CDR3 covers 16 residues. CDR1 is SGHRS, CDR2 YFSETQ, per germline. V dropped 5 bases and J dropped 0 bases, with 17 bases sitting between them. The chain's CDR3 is CASRTGRPLPNYGYTF. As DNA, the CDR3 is TGCGCCAGCAGGACCGGACGGCCCTTACCTAACTATGGCTACACCTTC.

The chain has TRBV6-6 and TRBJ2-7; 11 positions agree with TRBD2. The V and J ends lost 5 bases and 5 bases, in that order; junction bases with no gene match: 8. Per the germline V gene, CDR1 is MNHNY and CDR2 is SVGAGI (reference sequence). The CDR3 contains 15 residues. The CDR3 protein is CASSDTSGSPHEQYF. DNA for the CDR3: TGTGCCAGCAGTGACACTAGCGGGAGTCCCCACGAGCAGTACTTC.

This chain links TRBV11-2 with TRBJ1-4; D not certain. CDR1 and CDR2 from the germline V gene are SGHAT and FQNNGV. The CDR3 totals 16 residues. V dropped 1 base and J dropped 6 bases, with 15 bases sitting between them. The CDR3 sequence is CASSLVFPSRDEKLFF. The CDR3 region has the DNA TGTGCCAGCAGCTTAGTATTTCCTAGCCGGGATGAAAAACTGTTTTTT.

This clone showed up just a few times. This CDR3 reads CASTPGNSGNTIYF. CDR3 bases: TGTGCCAGCACCCCAGGGAACTCTGGAAACACCATATATTTT. The chain employs TRBV6-5 and TRBJ1-3, with TRBD1 as a possible D gene (5 bases). CDR3 length: 14 residues. V lost 7 bases, J lost 0 bases, and 10 bases lay in between. Germline V gene data show CDR1 as MNHEY and CDR2 as SVGAGI.

The chain's CDR3 is CASSQGTDREAFF. The CDR3 DNA is TGCGCCAGCAGCCAAGGGACAGATCGTGAAGCTTTCTTT. This chain uses TRBV4-1 with TRBJ1-1; possible D gene TRBD1, 6 bases. The CDR3 has 13 amino acids. Germline values: CDR1 MGHRA, CDR2 YSYEKL. Trimming cost V 1 base and J 7 bases, with 10 bases left between them.

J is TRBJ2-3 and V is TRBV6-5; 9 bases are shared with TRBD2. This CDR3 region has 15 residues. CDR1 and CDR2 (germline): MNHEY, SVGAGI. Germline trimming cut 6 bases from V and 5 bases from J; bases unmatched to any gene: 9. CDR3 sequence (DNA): TGTGCCAGCAGCCCCCATGCGGGAGGGTTAGATACGCAGTATTTT. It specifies CASSPHAGGLDTQYF.

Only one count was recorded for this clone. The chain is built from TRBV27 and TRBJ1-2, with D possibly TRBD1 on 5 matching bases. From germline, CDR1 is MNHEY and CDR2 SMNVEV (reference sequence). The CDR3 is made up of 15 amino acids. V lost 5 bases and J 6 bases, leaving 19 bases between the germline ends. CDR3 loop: CASSPWASEGHGYTF. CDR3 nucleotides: TGTGCCAGCAGTCCCTGGGCCTCCGAGGGGCATGGCTACACCTTC.

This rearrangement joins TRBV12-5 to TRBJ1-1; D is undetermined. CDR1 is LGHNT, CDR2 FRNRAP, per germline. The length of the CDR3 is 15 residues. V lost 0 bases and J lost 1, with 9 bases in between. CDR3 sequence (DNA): TGTGCTAGTGGTTTGGTAGTGGGCCCGAACACTGAAGCTTTCTTT. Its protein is CASGLVVGPNTEAFF.

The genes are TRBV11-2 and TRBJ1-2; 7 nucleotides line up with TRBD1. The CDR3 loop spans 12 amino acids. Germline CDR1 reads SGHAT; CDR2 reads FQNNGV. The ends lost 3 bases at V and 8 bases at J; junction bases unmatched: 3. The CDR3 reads CASSFQGGGYTF. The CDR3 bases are TGTGCCAGCAGCTTCCAGGGGGGCGGCTACACCTTC.

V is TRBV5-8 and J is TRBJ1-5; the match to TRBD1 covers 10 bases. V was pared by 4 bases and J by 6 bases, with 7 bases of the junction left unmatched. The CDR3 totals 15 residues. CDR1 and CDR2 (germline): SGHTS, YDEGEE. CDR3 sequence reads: CASSQRTGGIQPQHF. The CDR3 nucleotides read TGTGCCAGCAGCCAACGGACAGGGGGGATTCAGCCCCAGCATTTT.